This note documents a single T cell receptor (beta chain) sequence. The CDR3 runs 14 residues. In germline, CDR1 is SGHVS, CDR2 FQNEAQ. The ends were cut back, 2 bases at V and 3 bases at J, with 11 bases in the middle. The data derive from a study of blood T cells in healthy people across ages. For the second PCR, which ran for about 6 to 11 cycles, a sample-barcoded 5' primer and a J-beta primer mix were used. TCRdb reprocessed the 5' RACE reads via MiXCR and lists one record per CDR3 protein. The top ten hold about 22% of the sample, which has just under 750,000 distinct CDR3 sequences, about a fifth seen once. Roughly 10 milliliters of peripheral blood were drawn from each donor.

The rearrangement links TRBV7-8 to TRBJ2-7; D gene uncertain. The source material was blood. The clonotype was recovered from a man in his 70s in good health. CDR3 sequence: CASSLWGRFYEQYF. CDR3 nucleotides: TGTGCCAGCAGCTTATGGGGTAGATTCTACGAGCAGTACTTC.